These T cell receptor beta chains were read from a single sample in a study of response to subunit inactivated influenza vaccine. TCRdb analysed the RT-PCR reads with MiXCR anew, one entry per CDR3 protein. The sample shows more than 200,000 distinct CDR3 sequences, 10% to 15% of them seen only once. The sequencing here drew on non-naive T cells sorted from PBMCs, taken 14 to 15 days before vaccination. The source of these receptors is a man in his fifties or sixties who received an inactivated influenza vaccine. The CDR3 runs from the conserved cysteine through the conserved F or W. Each record gives: J gene, clone size, D gene, V gene, CDR3 DNA, CDR3 protein. The D gene is left open where the match is weak. Not every row has a clone size; where given, it reads once, few, many or a size class.

>TRBJ1-2|many|TRBD1|TRBV20-1
TGCAGTGCTGGACAGGGAGAAAACTATGGCTACACCTTC
CSAGQGENYGYTF
>TRBJ2-4|few|TRBD1|TRBV27
TGTGCCAGCAGTAATCTAGTTTCCAGGACAGGCGTAAGGATTCAGTACTTC
CASSNLVSRTGVRIQYF
>TRBJ2-7|-|-|TRBV29-1
TGCAGCGTCAATTCGGGACCCCTGCAGTACTTC
CSVNSGPLQYF
>TRBJ2-1|few|-|TRBV24-1
TGTGCCACCAGTGATGCCCTAGCTGCGAATGAGCAGTTCTTC
CATSDALAANEQFF
>TRBJ2-1|many|-|TRBV3-1
TGTGCCAGCAGCCAAGATGGCCGGGACTACAATGAGCAGTTCTTC
CASSQDGRDYNEQFF
>TRBJ2-5|few|-|TRBV5-1
TGCGCCAGCAGCCCAGAGGGGATTGGGCAAGAGACCCAGTACTTC
CASSPEGIGQETQYF
>TRBJ2-3|many|-|TRBV6-2/TRBV6-3
TGTGCCAGCAGCCGGACGGGGAGCACAGATACGCAGTATTTT
CASSRTGSTDTQYF
>TRBJ2-2|few|-|TRBV15
TGTGCCACCAGCAGAGATCTAGGTGGGGAGCTGTTTTTT
CATSRDLGGELFF
>TRBJ2-5|few|-|TRBV20-1
TGCAGTGCCCGAGGACCGAATTTGCGAGAGACCCAGTACTTC
CSARGPNLRETQYF
>TRBJ1-4|few|TRBD1|TRBV4-3
TGCGCCAGCAGCCAGGATCCCTTCGGGGACAGGGCTGTAGAACTGTTTTTT
CASSQDPFGDRAVELFF
>TRBJ1-2|many|-|TRBV20-1
TGCAGTGCTAGGCCCATGCTGGGCGCGGGCTATGGCTACACCTTC
CSARPMLGAGYGYTF
>TRBJ2-3|-|-|TRBV20-1
TGCAGTGCTAGAGAGGAGGGGGGTTTGCCCACAGATACGCAGTATTTT
CSAREEGGLPTDTQYF
>TRBJ2-3|-|-|TRBV5-4
TGTGCCAGTCACTTGCGGGGATACACAGATACGCAGTATTTT
CASHLRGYTDTQYF
>TRBJ1-5|few|-|TRBV5-6
TGTGCCAGCAGCTTGAGGGGCCACCCCCGAAATCAGCCCCAGCATTTT
CASSLRGHPRNQPQHF
>TRBJ1-1|-|TRBD1|TRBV7-2
TGTGCCAGCAGCCCATCGACAGGGCGCACTGAAGCTTTCTTT
CASSPSTGRTEAFF
>TRBJ2-1|few|TRBD2|TRBV7-9
TGTGCCAGCAGCCGCCGGGGAGGGAACGCTATCGATGAGCAGTTCTTC
CASSRRGGNAIDEQFF
>TRBJ1-6|-|-|TRBV5-1
TGCGCCAGCAGCTCACAGGGAGTCCGAAATTCACCCCTCCACTTT
CASSSQGVRNSPLHF
>TRBJ1-1|few|-|TRBV19
TGTGCCAGTAGCGGGGGTCGACGGGAAGCTTTCTTT
CASSGGRREAFF
>TRBJ2-1|few|TRBD2|TRBV24-1
TGTGCCACCAGTGATTCGGGAAGCGGGGCCGACAATGAGCAGTTCTTC
CATSDSGSGADNEQFF
>TRBJ2-7|few|-|TRBV7-2
TGTGCCAGCAGCTTCGACAGAAACTACGAGCAGTACTTC
CASSFDRNYEQYF
>TRBJ2-5|few|TRBD2|TRBV29-1
TGCAGCGTAACGGGACTAGCGGGAGGGCTTCGGGCCACCCAGTACTTC
CSVTGLAGGLRATQYF
>TRBJ2-7|-|-|TRBV6-1
TGTGCCAGCAGTGAAGAGGCAGGTGGCGAGCAGTACTTC
CASSEEAGGEQYF
>TRBJ1-2|-|-|TRBV10-3
TGTGCCATCAGTGAGTCTACAGAAGTCTATGGCTACACCTTC
CAISESTEVYGYTF
>TRBJ1-1|-|TRBD1|TRBV6-2/TRBV6-3
TGTGCCAGCAGTTCTGGGGACAGGGGAGGTACTGAAGCTTTCTTT
CASSSGDRGGTEAFF
>TRBJ2-1|-|TRBD2|TRBV4-1
TGCGCCAGCAGCCAAGATGTTGGTCCTAGCGGGAGGTTTAACGCCTACAATGAGCAGTTCTTC
CASSQDVGPSGRFNAYNEQFF
>TRBJ2-2|few|TRBD1|TRBV10-2
TGCGCCAGCATACAGGGGGCGAGGACCGGGGAGCTGTTTTTT
CASIQGARTGELFF
>TRBJ1-3|-|-|TRBV4-3
TGCGCCAGCAGCCAAGATCGAAGGGGGGGCGCGGACACCATATATTTT
CASSQDRRGGADTIYF
>TRBJ2-5|many|-|TRBV29-1
TGCAGCGTTGAGGGGGAGACCCAGTACTTC
CSVEGETQYF
>TRBJ2-4|many|TRBD2|TRBV29-1
TGCAGCGTTCGTACCGGGACTAGTCTTAACATTCAGTACTTC
CSVRTGTSLNIQYF
>TRBJ2-2|many|TRBD2|TRBV9
TGTGCCAGCAGCGTATCCCCGGGCGGGAGGGGGACCGGGGAGCTGTTTTTT
CASSVSPGGRGTGELFF
>TRBJ2-3|-|-|TRBV12-3/TRBV12-4
TGTGCCAGCAGTTTAGAGCGCCGGTCGAGATTAGATACGCAGTATTTT
CASSLERRSRLDTQYF
>TRBJ1-2|-|TRBD1|TRBV6-2/TRBV6-3
TGTGCCAGCAGTTTGACCCAGGGGGCCCAGGCGTATGGCTACACCTTC
CASSLTQGAQAYGYTF
>TRBJ1-5|many|TRBD1|TRBV10-3
TGTGCCATCAGGGCTGGACAGGGGGGTCAGCCCCAGCATTTT
CAIRAGQGGQPQHF
>TRBJ2-5|few|-|TRBV3-1
TGTGCCAGCAGCCAAGATGTGGCGGGAAATAGGGAGACCCAGTACTTC
CASSQDVAGNRETQYF
>TRBJ2-5|-|-|TRBV5-1
TGCGCCAGCAGCTTGGGAGCAGCGGGAGAGACCCAGTACTTC
CASSLGAAGETQYF
>TRBJ1-2|many|-|TRBV20-1
TGCAGTGCCGGGTTAGGAGACTATGGCTACACCTTC
CSAGLGDYGYTF
>TRBJ1-6|many|TRBD1|TRBV29-1
TGCAGCGCTGCGACAGGGGTGGATTCACCCCTCCACTTT
CSAATGVDSPLHF
>TRBJ1-2|-|TRBD1|TRBV15
TGTGCCACCAGCAGAGATTTAGACAGGGGGAACTATGGCTACACCTTC
CATSRDLDRGNYGYTF
>TRBJ2-7|-|TRBD2|TRBV14
TGTGCCAGCAGCCAAGAACTAGCGGCCACCTACGAGCAGTACTTC
CASSQELAATYEQYF
>TRBJ1-3|many|-|TRBV15
TGTGCCACCAGCAGAGATTTGAACAGAGGAAACACCATATATTTT
CATSRDLNRGNTIYF
>TRBJ2-1|-|-|TRBV7-2
TGTGCCAGCAGCTTAGGGCGTTGGCGCGAGCAGTTCTTC
CASSLGRWREQFF
>TRBJ1-2|many|-|TRBV11-2
TGTGCCAGTGGACCTGGTGGTATCGAGTCTGGCTACACCTTC
CASGPGGIESGYTF
>TRBJ2-7|-|-|TRBV18
TGTGCCAGCTCACGTTCGAGGGATCTCGAGCAGTACTTC
CASSRSRDLEQYF
>TRBJ1-5|-|-|TRBV15
TGTGCCACCAGCAGAGGCCGTGAGGGGGGCAATCAGCCCCAGCATTTT
CATSRGREGGNQPQHF